These 22 T cell receptor beta chains came from one sample sequenced in a study of T cells in narcolepsy. Repertoires were generated with immunoSEQ multiplex PCR, while TCRdb's copy carries only in-frame clones and drops some. The sample carries about 32,000 clones, 79% recorded once. The material sequenced was memory (CD45RA-) CD4+ T cells from blood. These receptors all come from a human donor in good health.

The genes are TRBV7-6 and TRBJ1-3; 7 positions match TRBD1. The CDR3 has 18 residues. Germline loops: CDR1 SGHVS, CDR2 FNYEAQ. J gave up 0 bases and V 3 bases, and 11 bases lay outside the gene matches. The CDR3: CASSLRFMDRNSGNTIYF. The CDR3 nucleotides are TGTGCCAGCAGCTTGAGATTTATGGACAGGAACTCTGGAAACACCATATATTTT.

The J gene is TRBJ2-5, the V gene TRBV4-1; tentative D call: TRBD1 (6 bases). The CDR3 contains 17 residues. The germline CDR1 and CDR2 sequences are MGHRA and YSYEKL. The V and J ends lost 4 bases and 4 bases respectively, with 22 bases between them. The CDR3 DNA reads as TGCGCCAGCAGCCCCGATCGGGCGGTCACCAGGGGAGAGACCCAGTACTTC. Its protein product is CASSPDRAVTRGETQYF.

The chain uses TRBV4-2 and TRBJ1-4; weak D call: TRBD1 (5 bases). Germline CDR1 LGHNA, CDR2 YNFKEQ. The CDR3 extends over 15 amino acids. Trimming left V 1 base short and J 6 bases short, with 12 bases between. The CDR3 bases are TGTGCCAGCAGCCAAGGGGCAGGGTCCGATGAAAAACTGTTTTTT. Translation: CASSQGAGSDEKLFF.

This clone has only a few counts. This rearrangement joins TRBV4-1 to TRBJ2-7; maybe TRBD2 (5 bases). V dropped 1 base and J dropped 2 bases, with 12 bases sitting between them. This CDR3 has 15 residues. Germline CDR1 and CDR2: MGHRA and YSYEKL. The CDR3 protein is CASSQGSLAPYEQYF. The CDR3 nucleotides read TGCGCCAGCAGCCAAGGGTCCCTAGCTCCCTACGAGCAGTACTTC.

The chain carries TRBV29-1 and TRBJ2-3, with 12 bases lining up with TRBD2. This CDR3 contains 12 residues. Losses at the gene ends were 6 bases for V and 7 bases for J; bases not matched to a gene: 2. Looked up from germline, CDR1 is SQVTM and CDR2 is ANQGSEA. The CDR3 nucleotides read TGCAGCGTCCGGACTAGCGGGAATACGCAGTATTTT. Residues: CSVRTSGNTQYF.

V and J are TRBV9 and TRBJ2-1, with TRBD2 identical over 8 bases. The germline V gene has CDR1 SGDLS and CDR2 YYNGEE. Germline trimming cut 6 bases from V and 8 bases from J; bases unmatched to any gene: 13. The CDR3 spans 15 residues. The CDR3 loop reads CASTPGTRVQDEQFF. The CDR3 nucleotides read TGTGCCAGCACCCCTGGGACTAGAGTTCAAGATGAGCAGTTCTTC.

The chain combines TRBV9 with TRBJ1-6, with D possibly TRBD1 on 5 matching bases. Germline assignment: CDR1 SGDLS and CDR2 YYNGEE. This CDR3 spans 13 amino acids. The V gene lost 3 bases and the J gene lost 9 bases, with 10 bases spanning the gap. The CDR3: CASSGAGFSPLHF. As DNA, the CDR3 is TGTGCCAGCAGCGGAGCAGGGTTTTCACCCCTCCACTTT.

This rearrangement joins TRBV5-1 to TRBJ2-2; perhaps TRBD1 as D (6 bases). Germline values: CDR1 SGHRS, CDR2 YFSETQ. The CDR3 runs to 16 residues. The V gene lost 3 bases and the J gene lost 0 bases, with 12 bases spanning the gap. CDR3 loop: CASSSDRSPNTGELFF. CDR3 nucleotide sequence: TGCGCCAGCAGCTCAGACAGGAGCCCGAACACCGGGGAGCTGTTTTTT.

This chain links TRBV6-5 with TRBJ1-2; TRBD1 aligns across 10 bases. V was pared by 6 bases and J by 7 bases, with 8 bases of the junction left unmatched. The CDR3 contains 14 residues. Germline CDR1 and CDR2: MNHEY and SVGAGI. CDR3 amino acids: CASRPRQGASGYTF. CDR3 nucleotides: TGTGCCAGCAGACCCCGACAGGGGGCCAGTGGCTACACCTTC.

The chain couples TRBV7-3 to TRBJ2-3; possibly TRBD2 for D (6 bases). The CDR3 extends over 13 amino acids. The germline V and J ends were trimmed by 2 bases and 8 bases, with 11 bases remaining between them. CDR1 is SGHTA and CDR2 is FQGTGA in the germline V gene. The CDR3 DNA sequence: TGTGCCAGCAGCTTAGACGAGGGAGGTACGCAGTATTTT. Residues: CASSLDEGGTQYF.

This chain joins TRBV5-1 and TRBJ1-2, with 7 bases identical to TRBD1. The germline V gene has CDR1 SGHRS and CDR2 YFSETQ. The CDR3 has 12 residues. V lost 5 bases, J lost 6 bases, and 4 bases stayed unmatched. CDR3 bases: TGCGCCAGCAGTATCACAGGGGATGGCTACACCTTC. It is translated as CASSITGDGYTF.

This clone turned up a few times. V is TRBV6-1 and J is TRBJ1-5, with 8 nucleotides matching TRBD1. This CDR3 is built from 14 residues. The germline CDR1 and CDR2 sequences are MNHNS and SASEGT. V shed 8 bases, J shed 7 bases, and the junction held 10 bases outside the gene matches. The CDR3 bases are TGTGCCAGCGCCGGGACAGGTTCTTTGCAGCCCCAGCATTTT. This sequence encodes CASAGTGSLQPQHF.

The rearrangement links TRBV29-1 to TRBJ1-5, with 8 bases that match TRBD1. The CDR3 sequence is 14 residues long. CDR1 SQVTM and CDR2 ANQGSEA come from the germline V gene. V shed 6 bases and J 11 bases; nucleotides not matched to a gene: 15. CDR3 nucleotides: TGCAGCGTGACGGACAGGGCCGGTGGAGGGGCCCAGCATTTT. Amino acids: CSVTDRAGGGAQHF.

The chain employs TRBV11-3 and TRBJ2-1, with D unresolved. Trimming pared 0 bases from V and 4 bases from J, leaving 7 bases between. Germline V gives CDR1 SGHNT, CDR2 YENEEA. The CDR3 is 14 amino acids. Here the CDR3 DNA reads TGTGCCAGCAGCTTAGATGTAGGGTACAATGAGCAGTTCTTC. Its translation: CASSLDVGYNEQFF.

The chain links TRBV18 to TRBJ1-4; tentative D call: TRBD1 (5 bases). The V gene's germline CDR1 is KGHSH and CDR2 LQKENI. The CDR3 length is 15 residues. V gave up 5 bases and J gave up 0 bases, with 10 bases separating them. CDR3 in DNA: TGTGCCAGCTCAGATACGGGGGCAACTAATGAAAAACTGTTTTTT. Translating gives CASSDTGATNEKLFF.

This chain joins TRBV9 and TRBJ2-7; no reliable D call. V lost 4 bases and J lost 4, with 18 bases in between. The germline V gene has CDR1 SGDLS and CDR2 YYNGEE. The CDR3 runs to 15 residues. CDR3 in DNA: TGTGCCAGCAGCACCTGGAGTGTTTCCCGTTACGAGCAGTACTTC. Its protein is CASSTWSVSRYEQYF.

The rearrangement uses TRBV29-1 and TRBJ2-3; 8 bases line up with TRBD1. Germline CDR1 reads SQVTM; CDR2 reads ANQGSEA. This CDR3 spans 15 amino acids. Germline trimming cut 4 bases from V and 3 bases from J; bases unmatched to any gene: 9. The CDR3 coding sequence is TGCAGCGTTGCCAGCGTTGGACAGGGAACAGATACGCAGTATTTT. As protein: CSVASVGQGTDTQYF.

This clone was seen a handful of times. The chain links TRBV6-5 to TRBJ2-7; D may be TRBD2 (6 bases). The CDR3 is 15 residues long. Trimming stripped 0 bases from V and 0 bases from J, with 9 bases between. CDR1 and CDR2 (germline): MNHEY, SVGAGI. The CDR3 loop is CASSYSRGNSYEQYF. The CDR3 nucleotides are TGTGCCAGCAGTTACTCTCGGGGGAACTCCTACGAGCAGTACTTC.

The chain links TRBV29-1 to TRBJ1-3; no clear D gene. This CDR3 is built from 13 residues. V was clipped by 7 bases and J by 0 bases, with 10 bases between them. Germline CDR1 SQVTM, CDR2 ANQGSEA. The CDR3: CSAMLSSGNTIYF. The CDR3 DNA follows: TGCAGCGCGATGCTAAGCTCTGGAAACACCATATATTTT.

The chain uses TRBV2 and TRBJ1-5; a weak D match, TRBD1 (5 bases). V lost 7 bases and J 0 bases, leaving 10 bases between the germline ends. This CDR3 spans 14 amino acids. The germline V gene encodes CDR1 SNHLY and CDR2 FYNNEI. CDR3 sequence: CASKQGYSNQPQHF. CDR3 nucleotides: TGTGCCAGCAAGCAGGGTTATAGCAATCAGCCCCAGCATTTT. Variable domain in full (rest from reference TRBV2 and TRBJ1-5): EPEVTQTPSHQVTQMGQEVILRCVPISNHLYFYWYRQILGQKVEFLVSFYNNEISEKSEIFDDQFSVERPDGSNFTLKIRSTKLEDSAMYFCASKQGYSNQPQHFGDGTRLSIL.

The chain carries TRBV7-9 and TRBJ2-5, with a tentative D call TRBD2 (5 bases). Germline assignment: CDR1 SEHNR and CDR2 FQNEAQ (reference sequence). The CDR3 runs 15 residues. V was cut by 5 bases and J by 5 bases, with 18 bases left in between. Here the CDR3 DNA reads TGTGCCAGCAGCCCGGTGGCGCGGGTAAGGGAGACCCAGTACTTC. Its protein product is CASSPVARVRETQYF.

The chain recombines TRBV7-9 with TRBJ1-6; D is possibly TRBD1 (5 bases). The germline gives CDR1 SEHNR, CDR2 FQNEAQ (reference sequence). The CDR3 has 12 amino acids. The V gene lost 4 bases and the J gene lost 16 bases, with 14 bases spanning the gap. The CDR3 loop is CASSSPPGGLHF. Written as DNA, the CDR3 is TGTGCCAGCAGCTCCCCTCCCGGGGGGCTCCACTTT.